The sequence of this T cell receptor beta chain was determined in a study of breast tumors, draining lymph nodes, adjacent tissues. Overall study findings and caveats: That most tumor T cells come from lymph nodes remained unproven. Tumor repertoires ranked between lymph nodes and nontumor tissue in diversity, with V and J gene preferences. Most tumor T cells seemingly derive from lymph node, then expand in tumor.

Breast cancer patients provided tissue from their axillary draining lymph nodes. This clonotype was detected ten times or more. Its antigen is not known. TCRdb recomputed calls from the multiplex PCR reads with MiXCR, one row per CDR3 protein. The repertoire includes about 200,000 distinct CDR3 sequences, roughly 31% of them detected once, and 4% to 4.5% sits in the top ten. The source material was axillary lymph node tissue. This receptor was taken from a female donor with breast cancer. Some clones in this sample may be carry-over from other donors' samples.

The CDR3 DNA reads as TGCAGTGCTTGGACTAGCGGGAGAGGGCGGGATACGCAGTATTTT. It yields the protein CSAWTSGRGRDTQYF. V gene TRBV20-1 combines with J gene TRBJ2-3; 13 bases map to TRBD2. With 5 bases clipped from V and 6 bases from J, the junction kept 8 bases outside the gene matches. The CDR3 is 15 amino acids. The germline gives CDR1 DFQATT, CDR2 SNEGSKA (reference sequence).